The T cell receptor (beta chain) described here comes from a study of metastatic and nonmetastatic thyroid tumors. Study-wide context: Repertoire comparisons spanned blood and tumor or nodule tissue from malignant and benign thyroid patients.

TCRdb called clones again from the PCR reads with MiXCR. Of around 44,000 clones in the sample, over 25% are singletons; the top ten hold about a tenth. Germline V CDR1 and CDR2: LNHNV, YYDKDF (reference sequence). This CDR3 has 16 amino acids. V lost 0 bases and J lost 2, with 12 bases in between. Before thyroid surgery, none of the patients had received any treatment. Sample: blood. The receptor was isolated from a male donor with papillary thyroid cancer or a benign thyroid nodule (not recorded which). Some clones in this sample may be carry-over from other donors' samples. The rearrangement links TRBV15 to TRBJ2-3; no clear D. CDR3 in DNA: TGTGCCACCAGCAGAGATAATTGGGGAACCACAGATACGCAGTATTTT. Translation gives CATSRDNWGTTDTQYF.